Following are 15 T cell receptor beta chains from one sample sequenced in a study of tumor-infiltrating lymphocytes in oesophageal squamous cell carcinoma. TCRdb called the PCR reads again in MiXCR, with one record for every CDR3 protein. Of 20,000 or so distinct CDR3 sequences listed, about a third are singletons. The sample comprised esophageal tumor tissue. All receptors come from a female donor with esophageal squamous cell carcinoma.

The chain couples TRBV7-3 to TRBJ2-5, with TRBD2 identical over 8 bases. Losses at the gene ends were 6 bases for V and 11 bases for J; bases not matched to a gene: 11. The CDR3 contains 13 residues. From germline, CDR1 is SGHTA and CDR2 FQGTGA. The CDR3 sequence: CASRPSGGSEQYF. The DNA for the CDR3 is TGTGCCAGCAGACCCAGCGGGGGCAGTGAGCAGTACTTC. Using reference TRBV7-3 and TRBJ2-5 for the parts outside the CDR3, the full variable domain is GAGVSQTPSNKVTEKGKYVELRCDPISGHTALYWYRQSLGQGPEFLIYFQGTGAADDSGLPNDRFFAVRPEGSVSTLKIQRTERGDSAVYLCASRPSGGSEQYFGPGTRLLVL.

The CDR3 sequence: CASSGGGVADTQYF. Written as DNA, the CDR3 is TGTGCCAGCAGCGGCGGGGGGGTGGCGGATACGCAGTATTTT. The chain carries TRBV9 and TRBJ2-3, with 9 nucleotides matching TRBD2. The J segment lost 6 bases and the V segment lost 3 bases, leaving 5 bases of the junction unmatched. CDR1 is SGDLS and CDR2 is YYNGEE in the germline V gene. The CDR3 totals 14 residues.

This clonotype was seen repeatedly, ten times or more. This sequence joins TRBV6-1 and TRBJ1-4, with D uncertain. The CDR3 consists of 12 residues. CDR1 is MNHNS and CDR2 is SASEGT in the germline V gene. V dropped 2 bases and J dropped 7 bases, with 5 bases sitting between them. CDR3 coding DNA: TGTGCCAGCAGTGAACGCGGTGAAAAACTGTTTTTT. Amino acids: CASSERGEKLFF.

The table lists this clonotype with many counts. The chain employs TRBV6-1 and TRBJ1-1; D not certain. Trimming stripped 6 bases from V and 8 bases from J, with 13 bases between. Germline values: CDR1 MNHNS, CDR2 SASEGT. The CDR3 consists of 12 residues. CDR3 sequence reads: CASRPPQIEAFF. The CDR3 DNA sequence: TGTGCCAGCAGACCCCCCCAGATAGAAGCTTTCTTT.

The chain employs TRBV24-1 and TRBJ2-6, with unresolved D. Germline V gives CDR1 KGHDR, CDR2 SFDVKD. This CDR3 region has 15 residues. The V and J ends lost 5 bases and 0 bases respectively, with 7 bases between them. CDR3 nucleotides: TGTGCCACCAGTGGAGTGAACTCTGGGGCCAACGTCCTGACTTTC. This codes for CATSGVNSGANVLTF.

This clonotype was counted ten times or more. V and J are TRBV10-3 and TRBJ2-2, with TRBD2 as a possible D gene (6 bases). CDR1 and CDR2 (germline): ENHRY, SYGVKD. With 10 bases removed from V and 5 bases from J, the gap between germline ends came to 14 bases. The length of the CDR3 is 13 residues. The chain's CDR3 is CATRDRLTGELFF. CDR3 sequence (DNA): TGTGCCACGCGGGACCGACTAACCGGGGAGCTGTTTTTT.

This chain links TRBV19 with TRBJ2-6; unclear D gene. This CDR3 spans 13 amino acids. Germline CDR1 reads LNHDA; CDR2 reads SQIVND (reference sequence). Between the trimmed V and J ends, which lost 3 bases and 1 base, there was a span of 1 base. The CDR3 nucleotides are TGTGCCAGTAGTATTTCTGGGGCCAACGTCCTGACTTTC. Amino acids: CASSISGANVLTF.

This clonotype was seen more than once but under ten times. A much larger clone lies a single base off, so this may be a read error. The chain recombines TRBV27 with TRBJ2-7; D not certain. The J call is uncertain, as TRBJ2-1 better fits the DNA end. The V gene's germline CDR1 is MNHEY and CDR2 SMNVEV (reference sequence). This CDR3 spans 13 amino acids. The CDR3 reads CASRNKTSYEQFF. The CDR3 DNA reads as TGTGCCAGCAGAAACAAGACCTCCTACGAGCAGTTCTTC.

A few counts support this clonotype. The V call is TRBV6-5, the J call TRBJ2-1, with 9 nucleotides matching TRBD1. Germline V lookup: CDR1 MNHEY, CDR2 SVGAGI. The V segment lost 6 bases and the J segment 6 bases; nucleotides outside the gene matches: 12. The length of the CDR3 is 16 residues. CDR3 sequence reads: CASRVTGTGRFNEQFF. In DNA, the CDR3 is TGTGCCAGCAGAGTTACGGGGACAGGGAGGTTCAATGAGCAGTTCTTC.

The chain has TRBV6-1 and TRBJ2-2; D is ambiguous. Germline loops: CDR1 MNHNS, CDR2 SASEGT. Trimming removed 7 bases at V and 3 bases at J, with 12 bases between. The CDR3 loop spans 14 amino acids. CDR3 region: CASKGRWDTGELFF. CDR3 DNA sequence: TGTGCCAGCAAGGGTCGGTGGGACACCGGGGAGCTGTTTTTT.

This clonotype was seen more than once but under ten times. The chain couples TRBV7-6 to TRBJ2-3, with a possible D match to TRBD2 (6 bases). This CDR3 has 15 amino acids. Per the germline V gene, CDR1 is SGHVS and CDR2 is FNYEAQ. The V end lost 4 bases, the J end lost 0 bases, and 11 bases lay between the germline ends. CDR3 loop: CASSSPGLSTDTQYF. The CDR3 DNA reads as TGTGCCAGCAGCTCACCTGGACTAAGCACAGATACGCAGTATTTT.

By share, this clonotype counts as large (0.1 to 1%). The chain has TRBV7-9 and TRBJ1-1; D is possibly TRBD1 (6 bases). The CDR3 extends over 15 amino acids. Trimming removed 6 bases from V and 0 bases from J, with 14 bases in between. The germline V gene has CDR1 SEHNR and CDR2 FQNEAQ (reference sequence). CDR3 nucleotide sequence: TGTGCCAGCAGGGACCCGGGACAAATGAACACTGAAGCTTTCTTT. Translated: CASRDPGQMNTEAFF.

This clonotype was found many times. A much larger clone differs from this one at a single base, so this may be a read error. The chain uses TRBV11-2 and TRBJ2-1; D unresolved. With the DNA end fitting TRBJ2-7 better, the J assignment may be wrong. Germline V gives CDR1 SGHAT, CDR2 FQNNGV. This CDR3 spans 14 amino acids. The CDR3 bases are TGTGCCAGCAGCATCCGGCCGCGAGACAATGAGCAGTACTTC. Amino acid sequence: CASSIRPRDNEQYF.

This chain connects TRBV13 to TRBJ2-1; no clear D gene. Germline CDR1 reads PRHDT; CDR2 reads FYEKMQ (reference sequence). CDR3 length: 15 residues. V was clipped by 11 bases and J by 9 bases, with 26 bases between them. The DNA of the CDR3 is TGTGCCGGTGAGGCTAGAAGGGTTTCTACAAGTGAGCAGTTCTTC. Its protein is CAGEARRVSTSEQFF. Variable domain in full (rest from reference TRBV13 and TRBJ2-1): AAGVIQSPRHLIKEKRETATLKCYPIPRHDTVYWYQQGPGQDPQFLISFYEKMQSDKGSIPDRFSAQQFSDYHSELNMSSLELGDSALYFCAGEARRVSTSEQFFGPGTRLTVL.

This clonotype appeared many times. This rearrangement joins TRBV6-1 to TRBJ2-7, with 13 bases lining up with TRBD2. This CDR3 has 14 residues. V lost 8 bases and J lost 7; bases outside the gene matches: 8. Germline V gene lookup returns CDR1 MNHNS and CDR2 SASEGT. The DNA for the CDR3 is TGTGCCAGCCGCCGGACTAGCGGGAGTAATGAGCAGTACTTC. This sequence encodes CASRRTSGSNEQYF.